This T cell receptor beta chain was retrieved from a study of blood T cell repertoires in COVID-19. The overall study: The United States, Italy and Spain provided the acute and convalescent COVID-19 samples. T cells, B-cell-depleted T cells, or PBMCs provided the cDNA or gDNA that served as material.

In the authors' workflow: Estimated nucleated cell counts came from reference gene primer amplification. The method was immunoSEQ multiplex PCR; TCRdb's version includes in-frame clones alone and lacks a portion of them. That table gives V, J and clone size, and the DNA gave D and trimming. Of tens of thousands of clones detected, 75% to 85% appear once; the ten largest clones hold 10%. CDR3 size: 15 residues. The germline gives CDR1 DFQATT, CDR2 SNEGSKA (reference sequence). With V trimmed by 3 bases and J by 8 bases, 12 bases remained unmatched. The chain uses TRBV20-1 and TRBJ2-1, with 8 bases that match TRBD2. This clonotype originated in a woman in her 70s with acute or convalescent COVID-19. Input material: peripheral blood. This CDR3 reads CSASPGRAAFDEQFF. The CDR3 nucleotides are TGCAGTGCTAGTCCCGGGAGGGCCGCTTTCGATGAGCAGTTCTTC.